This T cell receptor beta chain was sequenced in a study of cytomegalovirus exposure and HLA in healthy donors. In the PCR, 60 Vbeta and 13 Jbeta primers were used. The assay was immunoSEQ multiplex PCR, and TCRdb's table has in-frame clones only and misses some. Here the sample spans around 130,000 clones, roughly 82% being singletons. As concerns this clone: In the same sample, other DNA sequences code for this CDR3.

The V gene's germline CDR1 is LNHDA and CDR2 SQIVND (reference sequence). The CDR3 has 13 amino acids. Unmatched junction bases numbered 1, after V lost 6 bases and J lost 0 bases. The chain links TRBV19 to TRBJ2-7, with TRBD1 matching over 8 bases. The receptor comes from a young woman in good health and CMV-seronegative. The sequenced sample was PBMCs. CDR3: CASRDRVSYEQYF. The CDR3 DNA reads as TGTGCCAGTAGGGACAGGGTCTCCTACGAGCAGTACTTC.